This T cell receptor beta chain was sequenced in a study of regulatory T cells in long-lasting Graves disease. Both iRepertoire HTBI primers and Arm-PCR of CDR3 regions were used to build the TCR beta libraries. TCRdb analysed the multiplex PCR reads with MiXCR anew, one entry per CDR3 protein. This table has a few hundred thousand distinct CDR3 sequences, approximately 25% appearing once. Deletions cut 7 bases from V and 4 bases from J, with 17 bases between. Germline V CDR1 and CDR2: MDHEN, SYDVKM. This CDR3 is built from 14 residues. Time point meaning: persistent/refractory GD, antithyroid drugs over 5 years with positive TRAb. PBMC RNA served as the TCR library source. There are many counts of this clonotype.

The sample consisted of peripheral blood mononuclear cells (PBMCs), taken when the disease was refractory, from a patient treated with antithyroid drugs. This sequence was found in a woman aged 40 to 49 with Graves disease. The V gene is TRBV28, the J gene TRBJ2-7; possible D gene TRBD1, 5 bases. Written as DNA, the CDR3 is TGTGCCAGCACCACAGGTGGTAGCCTTTACGAGCAGTACTTC. This gives the protein CASTTGGSLYEQYF.